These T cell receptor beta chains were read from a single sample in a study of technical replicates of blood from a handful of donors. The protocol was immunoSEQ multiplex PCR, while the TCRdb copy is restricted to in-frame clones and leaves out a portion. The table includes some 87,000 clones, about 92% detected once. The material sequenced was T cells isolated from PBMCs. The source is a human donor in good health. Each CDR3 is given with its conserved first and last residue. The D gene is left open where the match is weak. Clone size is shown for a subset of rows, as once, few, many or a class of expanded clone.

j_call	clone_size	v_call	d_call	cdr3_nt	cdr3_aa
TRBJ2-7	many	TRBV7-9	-	TGTGCCAGCAGTTGGGGCTGGGGCGAGCAGTACTTC	CASSWGWGEQYF
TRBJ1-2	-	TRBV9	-	TGTGCCAGCTCTCAAGGGACTGACTATGGCTACACCTTC	CASSQGTDYGYTF
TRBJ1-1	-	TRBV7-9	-	TGTGCCAGCAGGGGAAACGGGGGCACTGAAGCTTTCTTT	CASRGNGGTEAFF
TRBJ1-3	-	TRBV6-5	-	TGTGCCAGCAGTCCAGGGCTGACGGGAAACACCATATATTTT	CASSPGLTGNTIYF
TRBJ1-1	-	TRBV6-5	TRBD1	TGTGCCAGCAGTCCCGGGACAGGGTACACTGAAGCTTTCTTT	CASSPGTGYTEAFF
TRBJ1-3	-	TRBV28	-	TGTGCCAGCTCTTTGAGCTCTGGAAACACCATATATTTT	CASSLSSGNTIYF
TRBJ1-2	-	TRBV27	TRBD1	TGTGCCAGCAAAAGGACAGGGGATGGCTACACCTTC	CASKRTGDGYTF
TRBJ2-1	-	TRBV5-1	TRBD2	TGCGCCAGCAAGCGGGAGAGTTTTAAGGATGAGCAGTTCTTC	CASKRESFKDEQFF
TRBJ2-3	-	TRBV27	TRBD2	TGTGCCAGCAGTTTATCCCTAGCGGGAGGGCCTAGGGCAGATACGCAGTATTTT	CASSLSLAGGPRADTQYF
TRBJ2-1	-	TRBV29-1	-	TGCAGCGTTGAAGATCTGGAGGGGCTCCCTACGGGAGAGCAGTTCTTC	CSVEDLEGLPTGEQFF
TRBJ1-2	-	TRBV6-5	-	TGTGCCAGCACCAGGCGGGGAGATGGCTACACCTTC	CASTRRGDGYTF
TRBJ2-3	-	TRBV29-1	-	TGCAGCGTTGAAGATCTTAATGGCAGGCAGCCAGATACGCAGTATTTT	CSVEDLNGRQPDTQYF
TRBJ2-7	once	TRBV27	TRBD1	TGTGCCAGCAGTCCGGGACAGGGTCCCTACGAGCAGTACTTC	CASSPGQGPYEQYF
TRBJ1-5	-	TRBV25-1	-	TGTGCCAGCCGGCTAGACAATCAGCCCCAGCATTTT	CASRLDNQPQHF
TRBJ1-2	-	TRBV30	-	TGTGCCTGGAATATTGGGGGCAGCTATGGCTACACCTTC	CAWNIGGSYGYTF
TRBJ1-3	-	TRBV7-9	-	TGTGCCAGCAGCCCCGGGCCGACTGGGGCAGGAAACACCATATATTTT	CASSPGPTGAGNTIYF
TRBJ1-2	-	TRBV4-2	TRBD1	TGTGCCAGCAGCCAAGATGGGACAGGGGGGGATGACTACACCTTC	CASSQDGTGGDDYTF
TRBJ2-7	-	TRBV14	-	TGTGCCAGCAGCGCGGGGCGGCTGAACTACGAGCAGTACTTC	CASSAGRLNYEQYF
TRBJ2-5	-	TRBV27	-	TGTGCCAGCAGTTTTATCGCTAGCCCACAAGAGACCCAGTACTTC	CASSFIASPQETQYF
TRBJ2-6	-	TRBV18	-	TGTGCCAGCTCCATCGGGGTCAACTCTGGGGCCAACGTCCTGACTTTC	CASSIGVNSGANVLTF
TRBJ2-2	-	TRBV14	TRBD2	TGTGCCAGCAGCCATTGGGCTAGCGGGATTAACGGGGAGCTGTTTTTT	CASSHWASGINGELFF
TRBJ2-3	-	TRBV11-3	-	TGTGCCAGCAGCTTAGGTTGGGCCCGGGATGGGACAGATACGCAGTATTTT	CASSLGWARDGTDTQYF
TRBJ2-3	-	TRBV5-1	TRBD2	TGCGCCAGCAGCTTAGGGACTAGCGGGTCCACAGATACGCAGTATTTT	CASSLGTSGSTDTQYF
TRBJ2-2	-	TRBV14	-	TGTGCCAGCAGCCTTAGCGGGAACACCGGGGAGCTGTTTTTT	CASSLSGNTGELFF
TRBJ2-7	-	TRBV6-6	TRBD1	TGTGCCAGCAGTTACCAGTCCTGGGACAGGGGCTACGAGCAGTACTTC	CASSYQSWDRGYEQYF
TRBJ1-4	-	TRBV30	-	TGTGCCTGGAGTGTCCGGGGAACAACTAATGAAAAACTGTTTTTT	CAWSVRGTTNEKLFF
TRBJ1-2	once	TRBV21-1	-	TGTGCCAGCAGCAAAACCAGTTATGGCTACACCTTC	CASSKTSYGYTF
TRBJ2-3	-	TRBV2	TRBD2	TGTGCCAGCAGTGACCAGCGGGAGTCAGATACGCAGTATTTT	CASSDQRESDTQYF
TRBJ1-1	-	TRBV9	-	TGTGCCAGCAGCCCGAGAGGGGGGGGAGGGACTGAAGCTTTCTTT	CASSPRGGGGTEAFF
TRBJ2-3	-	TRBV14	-	TGTGCCAGCAGCAAGGGGCTGGATACAGATACGCAGTATTTT	CASSKGLDTDTQYF
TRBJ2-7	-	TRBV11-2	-	TGTGCCAGCAGCTTCCCGCCGACAAACCTTCCCTACGAGCAGTACTTC	CASSFPPTNLPYEQYF
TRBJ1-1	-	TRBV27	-	TGTGCCAGCAGTTTGTCCAGGAACACTGAAGCTTTCTTT	CASSLSRNTEAFF
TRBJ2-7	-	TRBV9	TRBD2	TGTGCCAGCAGCCCCCTAGCGGGCTACTACGAGCAGTACTTC	CASSPLAGYYEQYF
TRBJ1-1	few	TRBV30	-	TGTGCCTGGAGTGTAAACAGGGACACTGAAGCTTTCTTT	CAWSVNRDTEAFF
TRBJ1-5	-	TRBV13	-	TGTGCCAGCAGCTTAGGACGGACAATTAATCAGCCCCAGCATTTT	CASSLGRTINQPQHF
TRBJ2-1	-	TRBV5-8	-	TGTGCCAGCAGTTTAAATGAGCAGTTCTTC	CASSLNEQFF
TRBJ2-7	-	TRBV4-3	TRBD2	TGCGCCAGCAGCCAAGAACTAGCGGAGCCAATCCTCGAGCAGTACTTC	CASSQELAEPILEQYF
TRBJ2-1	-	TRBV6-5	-	TGTGCCAGCAGTTCTATCCAGGGCTACTACAATGAGCAGTTCTTC	CASSSIQGYYNEQFF
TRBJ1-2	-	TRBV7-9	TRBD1	TGTGCCAGCAGCCAGATGGTGTCAGGGGGTGATGGCTACACCTTC	CASSQMVSGGDGYTF
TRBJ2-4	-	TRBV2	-	TGTGCCAGCAGTGACGGGTGGGCAGGGGCCAAAAACATTCAGTACTTC	CASSDGWAGAKNIQYF
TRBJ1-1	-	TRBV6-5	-	TGTGCCAGCAGTTACTCGACTGGAGGATTATACACTGAAGCTTTCTTT	CASSYSTGGLYTEAFF
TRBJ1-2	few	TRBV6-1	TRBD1	TGTGCCAGCAGTCCATGGGACAGGCTCTATGGCTACACCTTC	CASSPWDRLYGYTF
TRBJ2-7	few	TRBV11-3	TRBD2	TGTGCCAGCAGCTTAGAAAGCGGGAGAGGGACTTACGAGCAGTACTTC	CASSLESGRGTYEQYF
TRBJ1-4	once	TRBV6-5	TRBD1	TGTGCCAGCAGTACTAGGGGGCTGGGTAATGAAAAACTGTTTTTT	CASSTRGLGNEKLFF
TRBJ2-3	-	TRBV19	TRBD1	TGTGCCAGTAGCCGGGACAGGGAAGGCACAGATACGCAGTATTTT	CASSRDREGTDTQYF
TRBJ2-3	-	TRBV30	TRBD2	TGTGCCTGGAGTGGGGTGGGCGGGAGAACAGATACGCAGTATTTT	CAWSGVGGRTDTQYF
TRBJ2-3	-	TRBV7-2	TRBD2	TGTGCCAGCAGCCTAAGACTAGCCACAGATACGCAGTATTTT	CASSLRLATDTQYF
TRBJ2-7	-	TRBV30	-	TGTGCCTGGTCCTTCCCTGAGAGCTCCTACGAGCAGTACTTC	CAWSFPESSYEQYF